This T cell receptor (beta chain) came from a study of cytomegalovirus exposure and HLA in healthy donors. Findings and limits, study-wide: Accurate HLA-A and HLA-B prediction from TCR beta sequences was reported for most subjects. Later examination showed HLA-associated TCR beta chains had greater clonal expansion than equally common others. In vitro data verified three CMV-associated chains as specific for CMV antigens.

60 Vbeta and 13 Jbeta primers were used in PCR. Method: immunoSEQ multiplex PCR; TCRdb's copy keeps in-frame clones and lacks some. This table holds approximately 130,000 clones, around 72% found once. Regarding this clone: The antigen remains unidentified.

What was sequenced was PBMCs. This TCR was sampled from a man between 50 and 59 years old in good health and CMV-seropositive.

The DNA for the CDR3 is TGTGCCAGCAGCCAAGATGGGGGCCTAGCGGTCTCCTACGAGCAGTACTTC. Amino acid sequence: CASSQDGGLAVSYEQYF. The chain carries TRBV4-2 and TRBJ2-7, with a tentative D call TRBD2 (7 bases). The CDR3 has 17 residues. The V end was cut by 0 bases, the J end by 0 bases, with 15 bases between. CDR1 and CDR2 (germline): LGHNA, YNFKEQ.